There are a few counts of the clone carrying this T cell receptor beta chain. Its antigen is currently unknown. From the 5' RACE reads, TCRdb called clonotypes with MiXCR, one entry per CDR3 protein. The data hold more than 350,000 distinct CDR3 sequences, with under 14% observed a single time. The source of the sample is a study of T cells after yellow fever vaccination. Study-wide findings and caveats: Post-booster repertoires contained most primary-vaccination clones again (about 95% CD4, over 70% CD8). Abundant clonotypes from the bulk population could contaminate FACS-sorted repertoires. Peaking on day 5 versus 15, the secondary response was faster but weaker.

Looked up from germline, CDR1 is DFQATT and CDR2 is SNEGSKA (reference sequence). Losses at the gene ends were 5 bases for V and 1 base for J; bases not matched to a gene: 5. The CDR3 has 15 amino acids. The material sequenced was PBMCs, taken on the day of the first yellow fever vaccination. V usage is TRBV20-1 and J usage is TRBJ2-3; TRBD2 aligns across 11 bases. The receptor was derived from a man aged 18 to 30 who received the YFV17D yellow fever vaccine. The CDR3 spells CSASPTSGGTDTQYF. Written as DNA, the CDR3 is TGCAGTGCTTCCCCGACTAGCGGGGGCACAGATACGCAGTATTTT.